The source of this T cell receptor beta chain is a study of identical twins. Study observations and caveats: Fewer insertions were carried by abundant cord blood beta clonotypes, but none was seen in memory repertoires. Surplus twin overlap in beta out-of-frame sequences was less pronounced. Zero-insertion analyses were open to partial confounding by invariant MAIT and iNKT cells.

TCRdb reprocessed the 5' RACE reads via MiXCR and lists one record per CDR3 protein. The sample yields around 1.7 million distinct CDR3 sequences, 32% seen once. CDR3 size: 10 residues. Remarks on this clonotype: No antigen is known for it. A read error may be the cause here, since a much bigger clone is one base away.

Donors uniformly comprised healthy Caucasians. The rearrangement uses TRBV12-3 or TRBV12-4 and TRBJ2-1; D is unclear. Sequencing was carried out using cord blood. The receptor comes from a newborn girl in good health. The CDR3 DNA follows: TGTGCCCGCAGTTTCGGTGAGCAGTTCTTC. Residues: CARSFGEQFF.